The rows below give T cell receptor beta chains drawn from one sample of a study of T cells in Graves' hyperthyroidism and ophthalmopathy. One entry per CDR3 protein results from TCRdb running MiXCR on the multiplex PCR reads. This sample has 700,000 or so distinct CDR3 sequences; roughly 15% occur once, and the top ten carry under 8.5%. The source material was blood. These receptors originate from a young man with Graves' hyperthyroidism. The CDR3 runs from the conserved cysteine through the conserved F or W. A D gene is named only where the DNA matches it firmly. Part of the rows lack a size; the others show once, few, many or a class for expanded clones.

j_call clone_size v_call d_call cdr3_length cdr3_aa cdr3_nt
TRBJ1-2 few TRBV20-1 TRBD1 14 CSARDPTGGFGYTF TGCAGTGCTAGAGACCCGACAGGGGGCTTTGGCTACACCTTC
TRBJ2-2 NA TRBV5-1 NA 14 CASSAESNTGELFF TGCGCCAGCAGCGCGGAATCGAACACCGGGGAGCTGTTTTTT
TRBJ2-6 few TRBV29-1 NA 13 CSAYRAGANVLTF TGCAGCGCTTACAGGGCTGGGGCCAACGTCCTGACTTTC
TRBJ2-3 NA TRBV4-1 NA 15 CASSSQGTITDTQYF TGCGCCAGCAGCAGTCAGGGGACGATCACAGATACGCAGTATTTT
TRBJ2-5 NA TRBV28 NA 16 CASSPLPSRGDETQYF TGTGCCAGCAGCCCCTTACCCAGCAGGGGAGACGAGACCCAGTACTTC
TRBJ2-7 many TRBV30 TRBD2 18 CACPRRTSGRTRGHEQYF TGTGCCTGCCCGCGCAGGACTAGCGGGAGGACAAGAGGGCACGAGCAGTACTTC
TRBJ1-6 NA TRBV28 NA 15 CASSLVGGYNSPLHF TGTGCCAGCAGTTTAGTCGGGGGCTATAATTCACCCCTCCACTTT
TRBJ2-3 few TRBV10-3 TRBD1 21 CAISGRQGSVGFAASTDTQYF TGTGCCATCAGTGGCAGACAGGGATCAGTAGGTTTTGCAGCTAGCACAGATACGCAGTATTTT
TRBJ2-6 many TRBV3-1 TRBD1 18 CASSQPPGQGRGANVLTF TGTGCCAGCAGCCAGCCCCCGGGACAGGGCCGTGGGGCCAACGTCCTGACTTTC
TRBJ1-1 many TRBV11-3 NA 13 CASSLDTSPEAFF TGTGCCAGCAGCTTAGATACGAGCCCTGAAGCTTTCTTT
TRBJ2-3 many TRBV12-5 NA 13 CASGLPPTDTQYF TGTGCTAGTGGTTTGCCACCCACAGATACGCAGTATTTT
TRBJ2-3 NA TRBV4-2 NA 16 CASSQETGASTDTQYF TGTGCCAGCAGCCAAGAAACAGGAGCTAGCACAGATACGCAGTATTTT
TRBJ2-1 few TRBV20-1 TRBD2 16 CSARDRGLAGAKEQFF TGCAGTGCTAGAGACCGGGGACTAGCGGGAGCAAAGGAGCAGTTCTTC
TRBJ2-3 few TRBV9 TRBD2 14 CASSVDGRTDTQYF TGTGCCAGCAGCGTAGACGGGAGGACAGATACGCAGTATTTT
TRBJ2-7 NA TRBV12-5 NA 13 CATTHRDLYEQYF TGTGCTACAACACACCGGGACCTCTACGAGCAGTACTTC
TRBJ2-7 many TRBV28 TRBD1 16 CASSSPPQGLLYEQYF TGTGCCAGCAGTTCGCCTCCACAGGGGCTTCTCTACGAGCAGTACTTC